Listed below are T cell receptor beta chains from one sample, sequenced in a study of Graves' ophthalmopathy and Graves' hyperthyroidism. In TCRdb, the multiplex PCR reads were re-called with MiXCR into one record per CDR3 protein. The sample includes some 240,000 distinct CDR3 sequences, around 45% seen only once; the top ten take about 45%. Sequencing was done on a sample of peripheral blood. The receptors shown here come from an adult man with Graves' ophthalmopathy. The CDR3 runs from the conserved cysteine through the conserved F or W.

v_call	j_call	cdr3_aa
TRBV19	TRBJ1-2	CASSTWGRNYGYTF
TRBV19	.	CASSTRTPSYNEQFF
TRBV20-1	TRBJ1-5	CSAKGRGDNQPQHF
TRBV20-1	TRBJ1-1	CSARGTGGFGAFF
TRBV12-3/TRBV12-4	TRBJ2-5	CASRTLAGGGTQYF
TRBV19	.	CASSIESGRGQKQFF
TRBV9	TRBJ2-5	CASSPGTSGGFETQYF
TRBV10-2	TRBJ2-5	CATSDRIGETQYF
TRBV2	TRBJ2-3	CASSERRDKPSTDTQYF
TRBV6-4	TRBJ2-3	CASSGQGTDTQYF
TRBV29-1	TRBJ1-2	CSVADSNYGYTF
TRBV15	TRBJ2-7	CATSTTFSGNQYF
TRBV19	TRBJ1-3	CATGQGRNTIYF
TRBV11-2	TRBJ1-1	CASSAGFVGGTEAFF
TRBV2	TRBJ2-2	CASSEDTGELFF
TRBV15	TRBJ2-5	CATSSPLGGQETQYF
TRBV7-9	TRBJ2-2	CASSPGTDTGELFF
TRBV7-8	TRBJ2-7	CASSLRQGEFYEQYF
TRBV9	TRBJ2-2	CASSVDHYPATGELFF
TRBV9	TRBJ1-1	CASSRDPQRAYEAFF
TRBV12-3/TRBV12-4	TRBJ2-5	CASRYDRARETQYF
TRBV29-1	TRBJ2-7	CSVGGIGLHEQYF
TRBV10-2	TRBJ1-3	CASSEDPGTSGNTIYF